This T cell receptor beta chain appears in the sequencing data of a study of blood T cells in healthy people across ages. This CDR3 region has 16 residues. V dropped 3 bases and J dropped 1; count of bases not matched to a gene: 11. Germline-derived CDR1 and CDR2 are DFQATT and SNEGSKA (reference sequence). Each donor gave 9.5 to 10 milliliters of peripheral blood. Every sample yielded at least 7 million isolated PBMCs. This clonotype has ten or more counts. Alongside a J-beta primer mix, a sample-barcoded 5' primer served in a second PCR lasting roughly 7 to 12 cycles. TCRdb independently ran MiXCR on the 5' RACE reads; one entry per CDR3 protein. This repertoire shows roughly 640,000 distinct CDR3 sequences, about 30% found once; its top ten account for 15% to 18%.

The V call is TRBV20-1, the J call TRBJ2-7, with TRBD1 identical over 8 bases. The TCR sequence derives from a woman of 80 years or more in good health. The specimen was blood. This chain's CDR3 is CSASFRGRGVSYEQYF. The DNA of the CDR3 is TGCAGTGCTAGCTTCAGGGGGCGCGGGGTTTCCTACGAGCAGTACTTC.